This T cell receptor beta chain comes out of a study of T cell responses to AZD1222 COVID-19 vaccine. Study conclusions and caveats: At study baseline, merely five or six AZD1222 recipients were seropositive. Along spike, vaccine-associated CD4 TCRs were found throughout, with dominance at 160-218 and 743-854. Two doses of AZD1222 preceded a rise in Spike-specific TCR breadth and depth.

The CDR3 has 13 residues. The germline V gene encodes CDR1 MNHEY and CDR2 SVGAGI. V lost 6 bases to trimming and J lost 7 bases, with 12 bases between them. Comments on this clone: What it binds is not known.

The repertoire was sequenced with immunoSEQ multiplex PCR; TCRdb's copy has only in-frame clones and lacks some. The repertoire consists of around 130,000 clones, with about 90% occurring once and the leading ten covering roughly 7.1%. Sequencing used peripheral blood, obtained 28 days after the second dose of the MenACWY control vaccine. This sequence originates from an adult who received the MenACWY meningococcal vaccine as a control. V is TRBV6-5 and J is TRBJ2-2; a possible D gene is TRBD2 (6 bases). Here the CDR3 DNA reads TGTGCCAGCAGATTACGGGGGTTCGGGGAGCTGTTTTTT. It is translated as CASRLRGFGELFF.